The clone carrying this T cell receptor (beta chain) was seen at least ten times. These data come from a study of blood T cells in healthy people across ages. Combining a sample-barcoded 5' primer with a J-beta primer mix, a second PCR ran for 7 to 11 cycles. Every cDNA molecule bore a tag from a template-switch adaptor containing 12 random nucleotides. Each CDR3 protein is one row after TCRdb ran MiXCR on the 5' RACE reads. The sample lists around 990,000 distinct CDR3 sequences, around two fifths occurring once. This CDR3 is 16 amino acids long. Germline assignment: CDR1 DFQATT and CDR2 SNEGSKA (reference sequence). Trimming removed 3 bases from V and 7 bases from J; junction bases left unmatched: 13.

The TCR originated in a man between 18 and 35 years old in good health. The rearrangement uses TRBV20-1 and TRBJ2-1; 9 bases are a match to TRBD1. Sequenced material: blood. The CDR3 spells CSASVLGQGILNEQFF. Here the CDR3 DNA reads TGCAGTGCTAGCGTCCTGGGACAGGGTATCTTAAATGAGCAGTTCTTC.